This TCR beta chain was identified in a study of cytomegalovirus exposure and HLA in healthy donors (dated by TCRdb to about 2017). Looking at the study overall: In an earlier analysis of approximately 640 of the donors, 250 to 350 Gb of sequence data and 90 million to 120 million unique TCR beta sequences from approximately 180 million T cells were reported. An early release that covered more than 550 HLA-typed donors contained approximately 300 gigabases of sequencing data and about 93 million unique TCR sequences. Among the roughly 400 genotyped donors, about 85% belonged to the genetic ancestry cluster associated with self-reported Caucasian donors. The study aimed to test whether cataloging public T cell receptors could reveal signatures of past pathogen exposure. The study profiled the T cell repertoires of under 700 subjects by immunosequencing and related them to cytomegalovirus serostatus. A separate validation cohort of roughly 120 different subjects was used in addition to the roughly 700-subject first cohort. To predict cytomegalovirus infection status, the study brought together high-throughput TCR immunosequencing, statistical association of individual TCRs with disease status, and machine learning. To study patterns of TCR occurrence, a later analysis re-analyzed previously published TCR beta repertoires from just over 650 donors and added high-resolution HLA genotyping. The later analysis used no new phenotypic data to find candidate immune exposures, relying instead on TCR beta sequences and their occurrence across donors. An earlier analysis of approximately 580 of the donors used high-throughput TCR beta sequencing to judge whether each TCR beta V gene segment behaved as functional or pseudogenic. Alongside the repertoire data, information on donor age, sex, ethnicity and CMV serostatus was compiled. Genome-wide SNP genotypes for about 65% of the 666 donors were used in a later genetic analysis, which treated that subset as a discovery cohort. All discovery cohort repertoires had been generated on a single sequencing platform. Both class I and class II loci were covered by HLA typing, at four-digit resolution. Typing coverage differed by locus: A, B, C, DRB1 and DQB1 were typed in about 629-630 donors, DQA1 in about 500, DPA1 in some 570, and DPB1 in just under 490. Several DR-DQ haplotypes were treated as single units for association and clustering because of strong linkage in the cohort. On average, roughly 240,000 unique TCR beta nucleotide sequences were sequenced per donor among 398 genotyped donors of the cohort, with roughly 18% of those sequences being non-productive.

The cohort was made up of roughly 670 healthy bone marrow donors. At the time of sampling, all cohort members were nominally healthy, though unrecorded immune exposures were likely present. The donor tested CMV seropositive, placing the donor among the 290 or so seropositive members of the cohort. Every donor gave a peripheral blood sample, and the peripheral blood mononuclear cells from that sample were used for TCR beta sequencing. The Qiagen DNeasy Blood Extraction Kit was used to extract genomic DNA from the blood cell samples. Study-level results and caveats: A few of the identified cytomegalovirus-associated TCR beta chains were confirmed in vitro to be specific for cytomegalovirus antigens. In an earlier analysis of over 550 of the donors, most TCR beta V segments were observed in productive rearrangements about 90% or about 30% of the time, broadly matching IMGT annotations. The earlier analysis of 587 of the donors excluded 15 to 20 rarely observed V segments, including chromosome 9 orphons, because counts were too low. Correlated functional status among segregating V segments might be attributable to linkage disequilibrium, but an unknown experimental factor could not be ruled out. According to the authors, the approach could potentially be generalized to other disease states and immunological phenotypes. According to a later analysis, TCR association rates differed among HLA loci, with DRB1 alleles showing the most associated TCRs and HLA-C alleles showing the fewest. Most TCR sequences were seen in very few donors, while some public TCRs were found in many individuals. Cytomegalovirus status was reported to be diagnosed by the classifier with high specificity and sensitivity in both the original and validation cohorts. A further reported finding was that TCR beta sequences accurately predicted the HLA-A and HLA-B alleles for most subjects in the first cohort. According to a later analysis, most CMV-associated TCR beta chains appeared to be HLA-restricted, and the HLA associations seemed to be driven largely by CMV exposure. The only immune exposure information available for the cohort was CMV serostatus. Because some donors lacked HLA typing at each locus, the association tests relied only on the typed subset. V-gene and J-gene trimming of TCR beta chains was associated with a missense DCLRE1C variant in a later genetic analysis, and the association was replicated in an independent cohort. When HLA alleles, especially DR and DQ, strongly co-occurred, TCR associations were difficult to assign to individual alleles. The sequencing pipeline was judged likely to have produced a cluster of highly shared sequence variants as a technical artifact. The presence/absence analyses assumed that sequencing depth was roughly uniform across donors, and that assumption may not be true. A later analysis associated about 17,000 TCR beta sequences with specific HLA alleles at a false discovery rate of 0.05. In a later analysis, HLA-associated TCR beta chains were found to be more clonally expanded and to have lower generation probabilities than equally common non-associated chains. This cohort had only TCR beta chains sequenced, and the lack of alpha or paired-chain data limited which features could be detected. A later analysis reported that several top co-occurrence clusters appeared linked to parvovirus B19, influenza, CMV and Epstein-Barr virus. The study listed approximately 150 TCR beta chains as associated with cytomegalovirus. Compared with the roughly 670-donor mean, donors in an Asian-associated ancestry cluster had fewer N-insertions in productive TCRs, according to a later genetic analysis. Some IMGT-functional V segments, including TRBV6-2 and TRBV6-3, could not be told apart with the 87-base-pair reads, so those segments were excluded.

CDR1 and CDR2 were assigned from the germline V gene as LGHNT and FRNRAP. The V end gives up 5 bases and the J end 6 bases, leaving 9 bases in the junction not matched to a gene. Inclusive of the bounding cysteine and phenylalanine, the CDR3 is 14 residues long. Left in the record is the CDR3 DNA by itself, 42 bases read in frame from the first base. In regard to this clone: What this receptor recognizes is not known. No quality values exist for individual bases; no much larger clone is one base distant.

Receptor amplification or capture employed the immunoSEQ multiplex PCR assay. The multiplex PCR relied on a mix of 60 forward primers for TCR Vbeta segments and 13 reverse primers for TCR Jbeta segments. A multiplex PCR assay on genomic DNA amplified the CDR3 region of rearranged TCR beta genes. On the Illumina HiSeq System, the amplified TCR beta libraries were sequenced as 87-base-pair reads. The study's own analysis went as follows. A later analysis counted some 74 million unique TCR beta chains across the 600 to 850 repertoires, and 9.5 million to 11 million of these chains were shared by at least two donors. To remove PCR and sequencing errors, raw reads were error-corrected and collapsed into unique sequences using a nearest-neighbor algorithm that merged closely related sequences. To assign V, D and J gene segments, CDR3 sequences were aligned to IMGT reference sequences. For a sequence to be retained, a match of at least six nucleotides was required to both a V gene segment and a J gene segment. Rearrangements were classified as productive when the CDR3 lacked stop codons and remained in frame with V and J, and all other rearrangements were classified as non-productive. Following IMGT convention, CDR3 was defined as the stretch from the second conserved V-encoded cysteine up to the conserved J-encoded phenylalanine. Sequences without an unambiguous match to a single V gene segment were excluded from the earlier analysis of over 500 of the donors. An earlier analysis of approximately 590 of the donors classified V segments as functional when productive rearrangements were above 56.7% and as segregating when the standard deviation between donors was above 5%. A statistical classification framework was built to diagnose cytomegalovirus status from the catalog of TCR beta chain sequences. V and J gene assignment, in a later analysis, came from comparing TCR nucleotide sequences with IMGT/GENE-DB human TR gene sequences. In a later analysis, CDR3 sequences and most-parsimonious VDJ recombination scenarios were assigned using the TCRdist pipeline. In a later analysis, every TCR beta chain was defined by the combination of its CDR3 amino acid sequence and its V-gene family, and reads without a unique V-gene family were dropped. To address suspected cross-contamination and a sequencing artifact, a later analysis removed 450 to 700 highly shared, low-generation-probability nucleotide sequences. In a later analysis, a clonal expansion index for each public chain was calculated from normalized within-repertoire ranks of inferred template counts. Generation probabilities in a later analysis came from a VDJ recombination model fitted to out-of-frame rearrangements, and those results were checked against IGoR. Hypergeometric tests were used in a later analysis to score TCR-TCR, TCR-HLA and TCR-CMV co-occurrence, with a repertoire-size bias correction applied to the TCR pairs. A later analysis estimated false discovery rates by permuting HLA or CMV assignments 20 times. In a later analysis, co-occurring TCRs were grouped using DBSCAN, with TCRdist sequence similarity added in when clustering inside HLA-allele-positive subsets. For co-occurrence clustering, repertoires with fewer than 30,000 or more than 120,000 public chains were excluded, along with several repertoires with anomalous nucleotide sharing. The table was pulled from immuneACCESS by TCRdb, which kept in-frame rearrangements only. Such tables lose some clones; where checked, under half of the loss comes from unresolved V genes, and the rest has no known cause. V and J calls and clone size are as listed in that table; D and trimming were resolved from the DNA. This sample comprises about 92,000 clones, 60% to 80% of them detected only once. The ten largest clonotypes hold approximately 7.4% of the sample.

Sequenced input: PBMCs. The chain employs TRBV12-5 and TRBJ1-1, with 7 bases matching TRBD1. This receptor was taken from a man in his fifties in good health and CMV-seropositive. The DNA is TGTGCTAGTGGTCTGTCCGGGACAGAGGCTGAAGCTTTCTTT. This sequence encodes CASGLSGTEAEAFF.